This TCR beta chain appears in the sequencing data of a study of graft-versus-host responses after intestinal transplantation. The protocol was immunoSEQ multiplex PCR, while the TCRdb copy is restricted to in-frame clones and leaves out a portion. The sample lists 55,000 to 65,000 clones, 90% to 95% seen once, with 0.38% in the top ten. V lost 1 base and J 0 bases, leaving 23 bases between the germline ends. The CDR3 consists of 21 residues. CDR1 is SGHRS and CDR2 is YFSETQ in the germline V gene. Of note for this clone: Its antigen is not identified.

The sample in question was unstimulated CD4+ T cells sorted from spleen or lymph node cells, obtained before transplant. The J gene is TRBJ2-6, the V gene TRBV5-1; weak D call: TRBD1 (6 bases). The clonotype originates from a human donor who was the organ donor for an intestinal transplant. The CDR3 here is CASSLWLKVGGPLSGANVLTF. CDR3 bases: TGCGCCAGCAGCTTGTGGTTGAAAGTAGGGGGACCCCTCTCTGGGGCCAACGTCCTGACTTTC.